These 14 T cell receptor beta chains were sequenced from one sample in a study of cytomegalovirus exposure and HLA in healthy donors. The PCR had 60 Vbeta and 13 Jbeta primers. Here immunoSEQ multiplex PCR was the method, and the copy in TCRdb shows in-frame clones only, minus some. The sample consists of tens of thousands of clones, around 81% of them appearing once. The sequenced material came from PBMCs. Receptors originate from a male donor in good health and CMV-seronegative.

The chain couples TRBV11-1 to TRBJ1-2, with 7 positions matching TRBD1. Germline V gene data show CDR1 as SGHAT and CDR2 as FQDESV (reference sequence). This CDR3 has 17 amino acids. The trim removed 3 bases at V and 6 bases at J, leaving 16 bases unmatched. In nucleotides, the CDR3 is TGTGCCAGCAGCTTGATAACCCTCGACAGGGACAGAGATGGCTACACCTTC. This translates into CASSLITLDRDRDGYTF.

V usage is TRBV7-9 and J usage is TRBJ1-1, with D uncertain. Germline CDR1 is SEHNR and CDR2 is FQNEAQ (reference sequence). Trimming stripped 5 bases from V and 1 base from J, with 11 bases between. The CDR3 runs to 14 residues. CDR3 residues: CASSRETANTEAFF. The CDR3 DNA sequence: TGTGCCAGCAGCCGGGAAACAGCGAACACTGAAGCTTTCTTT.

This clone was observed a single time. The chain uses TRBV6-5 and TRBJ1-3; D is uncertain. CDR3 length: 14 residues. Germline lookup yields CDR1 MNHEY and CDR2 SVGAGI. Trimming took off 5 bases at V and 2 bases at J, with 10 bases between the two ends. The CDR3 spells CASSAFHAGNTIYF. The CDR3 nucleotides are TGTGCCAGCAGTGCGTTCCATGCTGGAAACACCATATATTTT.

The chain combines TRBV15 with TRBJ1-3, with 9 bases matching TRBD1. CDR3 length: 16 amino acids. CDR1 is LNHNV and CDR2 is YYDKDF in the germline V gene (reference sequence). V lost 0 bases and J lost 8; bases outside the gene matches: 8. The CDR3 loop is CATSRDRVQGAHTIYF. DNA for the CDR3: TGTGCCACCAGCAGAGATCGCGTACAGGGGGCGCACACCATATATTTT.

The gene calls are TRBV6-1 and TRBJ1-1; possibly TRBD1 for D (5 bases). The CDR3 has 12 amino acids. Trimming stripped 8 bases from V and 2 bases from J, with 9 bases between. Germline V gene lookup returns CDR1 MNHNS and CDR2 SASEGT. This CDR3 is CASEQGNTEAFF. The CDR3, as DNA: TGTGCCAGCGAGCAGGGAAACACTGAAGCTTTCTTT.

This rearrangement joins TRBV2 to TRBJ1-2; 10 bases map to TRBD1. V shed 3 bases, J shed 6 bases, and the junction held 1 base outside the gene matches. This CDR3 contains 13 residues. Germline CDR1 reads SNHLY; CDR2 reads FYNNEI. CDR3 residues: CASSDDRGHGYTF. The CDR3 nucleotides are TGTGCCAGCAGTGATGACAGGGGGCATGGCTACACCTTC.

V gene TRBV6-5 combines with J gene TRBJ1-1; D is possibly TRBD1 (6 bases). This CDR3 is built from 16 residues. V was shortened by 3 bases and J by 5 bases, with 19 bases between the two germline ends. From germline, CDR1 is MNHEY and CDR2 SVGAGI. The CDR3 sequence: CASSYSDRRGDTEAFF. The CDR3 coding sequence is TGTGCCAGCAGTTATTCTGACAGGAGAGGGGATACTGAAGCTTTCTTT.

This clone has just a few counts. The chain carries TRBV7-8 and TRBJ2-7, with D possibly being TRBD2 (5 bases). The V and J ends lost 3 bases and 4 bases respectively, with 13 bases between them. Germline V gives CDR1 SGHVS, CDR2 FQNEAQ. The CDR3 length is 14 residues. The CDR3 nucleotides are TGTGCCAGCAGCTTGAAACTAGGTTCATACGAGCAGTACTTC. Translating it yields CASSLKLGSYEQYF.

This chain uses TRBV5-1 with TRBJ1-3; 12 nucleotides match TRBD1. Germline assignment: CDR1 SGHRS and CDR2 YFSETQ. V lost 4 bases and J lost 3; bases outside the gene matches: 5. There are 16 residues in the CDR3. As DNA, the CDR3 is TGCGCCAGCAGCGCGGGACAGGGGGCTTATGGAAACACCATATATTTT. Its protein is CASSAGQGAYGNTIYF.

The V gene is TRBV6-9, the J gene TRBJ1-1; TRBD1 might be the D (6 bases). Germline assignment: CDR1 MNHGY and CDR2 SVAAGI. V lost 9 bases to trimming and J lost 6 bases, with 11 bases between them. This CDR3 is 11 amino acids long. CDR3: CASRGRAEAFF. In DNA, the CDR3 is TGTGCCAGTAGGGGGAGGGCTGAAGCTTTCTTT.

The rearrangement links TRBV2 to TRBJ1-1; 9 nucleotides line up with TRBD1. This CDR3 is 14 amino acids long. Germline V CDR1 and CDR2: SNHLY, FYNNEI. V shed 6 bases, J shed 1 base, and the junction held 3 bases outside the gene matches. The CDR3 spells CASRQTGGNTEAFF. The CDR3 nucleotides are TGTGCCAGCAGACAGACAGGGGGGAACACTGAAGCTTTCTTT. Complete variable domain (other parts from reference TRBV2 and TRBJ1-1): EPEVTQTPSHQVTQMGQEVILRCVPISNHLYFYWYRQILGQKVEFLVSFYNNEISEKSEIFDDQFSVERPDGSNFTLKIRSTKLEDSAMYFCASRQTGGNTEAFFGQGTRLTVV.

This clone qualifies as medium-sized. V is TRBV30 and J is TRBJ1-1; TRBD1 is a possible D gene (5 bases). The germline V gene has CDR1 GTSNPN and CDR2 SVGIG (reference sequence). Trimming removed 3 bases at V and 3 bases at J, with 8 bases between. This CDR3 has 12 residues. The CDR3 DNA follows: TGTGCCTGGAGCCGGGGGTACACTGAAGCTTTCTTT. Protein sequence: CAWSRGYTEAFF. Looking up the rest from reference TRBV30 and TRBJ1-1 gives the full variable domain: SQTIHQWPATLVQPVGSPLSLECTVEGTSNPNLYWYRQAAGRGLQLLFYSVGIGQISSEVPQNLSASRPQDRQFILSSKKLLLSDSGFYLCAWSRGYTEAFFGQGTRLTVV.

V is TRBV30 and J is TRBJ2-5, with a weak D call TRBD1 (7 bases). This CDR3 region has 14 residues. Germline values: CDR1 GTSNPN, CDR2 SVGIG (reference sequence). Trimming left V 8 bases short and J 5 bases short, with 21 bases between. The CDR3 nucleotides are TGTGCCGGAGGGGACAGCAATATACTCGAGACCCAGTACTTC. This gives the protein CAGGDSNILETQYF.

The CDR3 nucleotides are TGTGCCAGCAGCGCAGGTTGGGATCAGCCCCAGCATTTT. Residues: CASSAGWDQPQHF. The gene calls are TRBV6-1 and TRBJ1-5; unclear D gene. Germline loops: CDR1 MNHNS, CDR2 SASEGT. V dropped 6 bases and J dropped 5 bases, with 11 bases sitting between them. There are 13 residues in the CDR3.